These 3 T cell receptor beta chains share one sample of origin, sequenced in a study of CD8+ T cells in alopecia areata listed by TCRdb under 2018. The library was produced with the immunoSEQ multiplex PCR assay. To provide template for TCR sequencing, every sample had RNA extracted and reverse transcribed into cDNA. The table comes from immuneACCESS by way of TCRdb, which keeps in-frame sequences with V and J called. Part of the clones is missing from these tables; in studies checked, under half for an unresolved V gene and the rest for unknown reasons. For this sample the table gives 130,000 to 150,000 clones, of which around 82% were detected only once. The ten largest clones take up 25% of the sample. The label giving this sample's time point can be read as: four to five weeks on oral tofacitinib. The treatment or condition label for this specimen denotes: oral pan-JAK inhibitor, 5-10 mg twice daily.

Sequencing used CD8+ T cells sorted from blood, obtained at week 4, from a patient treated with tofacitinib. All receptors come from a human donor with alopecia areata.

The V gene is TRBV25-1, the J gene TRBJ2-7; 11 nucleotides agree with TRBD1. V dropped 5 bases and J dropped 7; count of bases not matched to a gene: 7. This CDR3 contains 14 residues. Germline V CDR1 and CDR2: MGHDK, SYGVNS. The CDR3 reads CASSPGTGGREQYF. In DNA form, the CDR3 reads TGTGCCAGCAGTCCCGGGACAGGGGGTAGAGAGCAGTACTTC.

V usage is TRBV29-1 and J usage is TRBJ2-7; D is unclear. The V gene lost 7 bases and the J gene lost 3 bases, with 10 bases spanning the gap. This CDR3 region has 11 residues. Germline CDR1 SQVTM, CDR2 ANQGSEA. CDR3 region: CSASRGYEQYF. The CDR3 coding sequence is TGCAGCGCCAGTAGAGGCTACGAGCAGTACTTC.

V is TRBV5-1 and J is TRBJ2-1; no firm D call. Trimming pared 2 bases from V and 8 bases from J, leaving 5 bases between. The length of the CDR3 is 11 residues. Per the germline V gene, CDR1 is SGHRS and CDR2 is YFSETQ. CDR3 in amino acids: CASSLEYEQFF. As DNA, the CDR3 is TGCGCCAGCAGCTTAGAGTATGAGCAGTTCTTC.